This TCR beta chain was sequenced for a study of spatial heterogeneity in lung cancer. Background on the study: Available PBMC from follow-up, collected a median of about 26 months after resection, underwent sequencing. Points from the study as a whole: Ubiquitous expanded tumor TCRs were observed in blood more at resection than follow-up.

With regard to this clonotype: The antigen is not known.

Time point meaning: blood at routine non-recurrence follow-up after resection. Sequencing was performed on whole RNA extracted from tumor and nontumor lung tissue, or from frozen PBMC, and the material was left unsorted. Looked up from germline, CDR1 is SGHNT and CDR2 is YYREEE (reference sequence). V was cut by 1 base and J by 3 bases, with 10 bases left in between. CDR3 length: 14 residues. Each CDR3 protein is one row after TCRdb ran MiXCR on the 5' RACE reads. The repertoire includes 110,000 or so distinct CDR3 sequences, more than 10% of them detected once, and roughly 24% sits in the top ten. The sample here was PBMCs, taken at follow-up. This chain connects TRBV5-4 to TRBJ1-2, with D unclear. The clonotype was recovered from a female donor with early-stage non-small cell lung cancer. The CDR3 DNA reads TGTGCCAGCAGCTTGCAACAGAGCTACTATGGCTACACCTTC. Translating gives CASSLQQSYYGYTF.